This record concerns one TCR beta chain sequence. The specificity of this receptor is unknown. One base away there is no much larger clone; base qualities are not given. The data were obtained in a study of blood T cell repertoires in COVID-19 (dated by TCRdb to the early 2020s). Background for the entire study: Samples from collaborators originated in the United States, Italy and Spain and spanned both the acute and convalescent phases of COVID-19. The prospective study material was composed of cDNA or gDNA derived from T cells, B-cell-depleted T cells, or PBMCs. Deeply sampled blood TCRbeta repertoires from subjects exposed to, actively infected with, or recovered from COVID-19 were included in the dataset. The repertoires were released in a freely available public database meant as a resource for research on the immune response to SARS-CoV-2. The samples were drawn from two sources: the first 160 participants of the ongoing ImmuneRACE study, and over 1,000 subjects contributed by 6 global collaborators. A de-identified subject ID, COVID-19 status, age in years and sex were almost always included in the sample metadata. HLA class I and class II types, where available, came from metadata supplied by the sample provider rather than from assay-based typing. What the authors observed across the whole study: The quantity of clinical and demographic metadata differed by source and by participant and was supplied without curation.

The CDR3 has 17 amino acids, counting the end cysteine and valine. Solely the CDR3 DNA is kept, with 51 bases framed from the first base. The germline V gene supplies CDR1 SGHAT and CDR2 FQNNGV. At the junction V is shortened by 1 base and J by 2 bases; bases outside the gene matches: 10. TCRbeta CDR3 regions were amplified from genomic DNA using the immunoSEQ Assay, a bias-controlled multiplex PCR. Per the source publication's procedure: Nucleated cell counts per sample were estimated from amplification of reference gene primers within the assay. To quantify the absolute abundance of each unique TCRbeta CDR3 rearrangement, sequence reads were collapsed and filtered. For each sample, productive Simpson clonality was calculated by taking the square root of Simpson's diversity index across productive rearrangements. The table was pulled from immuneACCESS by TCRdb, which kept in-frame rearrangements only. Such tables lose some clones; where checked, under half of the loss comes from unresolved V genes, and the rest has no known cause. The DNA gave D and trimming, while V, J and clone size come from that table. The sample data list more than 85,000 clones, and 87% of these were observed just once. In total, the top ten clones hold 4% to 5.5% of the sample.

Collaborating institutions collected whole blood in K2EDTA tubes following their own protocols. For TCRbeta analysis, collaborator samples were shipped as frozen whole blood, as isolated PBMCs, or as DNA extracted from either sample type. Sequenced material: peripheral blood. The TCR sequence derives from a man in his 70s with acute or convalescent COVID-19. The V and J segments used are TRBV11-2 and TRBJ2-7, with TRBD1 matching 8 junction bases. The CDR3 sequence is CASSLGPGQGSTYEQYV. The nucleotide sequence reads TGTGCCAGCAGCTTAGGCCCCGGACAGGGAAGCACCTACGAGCAGTACGTC.